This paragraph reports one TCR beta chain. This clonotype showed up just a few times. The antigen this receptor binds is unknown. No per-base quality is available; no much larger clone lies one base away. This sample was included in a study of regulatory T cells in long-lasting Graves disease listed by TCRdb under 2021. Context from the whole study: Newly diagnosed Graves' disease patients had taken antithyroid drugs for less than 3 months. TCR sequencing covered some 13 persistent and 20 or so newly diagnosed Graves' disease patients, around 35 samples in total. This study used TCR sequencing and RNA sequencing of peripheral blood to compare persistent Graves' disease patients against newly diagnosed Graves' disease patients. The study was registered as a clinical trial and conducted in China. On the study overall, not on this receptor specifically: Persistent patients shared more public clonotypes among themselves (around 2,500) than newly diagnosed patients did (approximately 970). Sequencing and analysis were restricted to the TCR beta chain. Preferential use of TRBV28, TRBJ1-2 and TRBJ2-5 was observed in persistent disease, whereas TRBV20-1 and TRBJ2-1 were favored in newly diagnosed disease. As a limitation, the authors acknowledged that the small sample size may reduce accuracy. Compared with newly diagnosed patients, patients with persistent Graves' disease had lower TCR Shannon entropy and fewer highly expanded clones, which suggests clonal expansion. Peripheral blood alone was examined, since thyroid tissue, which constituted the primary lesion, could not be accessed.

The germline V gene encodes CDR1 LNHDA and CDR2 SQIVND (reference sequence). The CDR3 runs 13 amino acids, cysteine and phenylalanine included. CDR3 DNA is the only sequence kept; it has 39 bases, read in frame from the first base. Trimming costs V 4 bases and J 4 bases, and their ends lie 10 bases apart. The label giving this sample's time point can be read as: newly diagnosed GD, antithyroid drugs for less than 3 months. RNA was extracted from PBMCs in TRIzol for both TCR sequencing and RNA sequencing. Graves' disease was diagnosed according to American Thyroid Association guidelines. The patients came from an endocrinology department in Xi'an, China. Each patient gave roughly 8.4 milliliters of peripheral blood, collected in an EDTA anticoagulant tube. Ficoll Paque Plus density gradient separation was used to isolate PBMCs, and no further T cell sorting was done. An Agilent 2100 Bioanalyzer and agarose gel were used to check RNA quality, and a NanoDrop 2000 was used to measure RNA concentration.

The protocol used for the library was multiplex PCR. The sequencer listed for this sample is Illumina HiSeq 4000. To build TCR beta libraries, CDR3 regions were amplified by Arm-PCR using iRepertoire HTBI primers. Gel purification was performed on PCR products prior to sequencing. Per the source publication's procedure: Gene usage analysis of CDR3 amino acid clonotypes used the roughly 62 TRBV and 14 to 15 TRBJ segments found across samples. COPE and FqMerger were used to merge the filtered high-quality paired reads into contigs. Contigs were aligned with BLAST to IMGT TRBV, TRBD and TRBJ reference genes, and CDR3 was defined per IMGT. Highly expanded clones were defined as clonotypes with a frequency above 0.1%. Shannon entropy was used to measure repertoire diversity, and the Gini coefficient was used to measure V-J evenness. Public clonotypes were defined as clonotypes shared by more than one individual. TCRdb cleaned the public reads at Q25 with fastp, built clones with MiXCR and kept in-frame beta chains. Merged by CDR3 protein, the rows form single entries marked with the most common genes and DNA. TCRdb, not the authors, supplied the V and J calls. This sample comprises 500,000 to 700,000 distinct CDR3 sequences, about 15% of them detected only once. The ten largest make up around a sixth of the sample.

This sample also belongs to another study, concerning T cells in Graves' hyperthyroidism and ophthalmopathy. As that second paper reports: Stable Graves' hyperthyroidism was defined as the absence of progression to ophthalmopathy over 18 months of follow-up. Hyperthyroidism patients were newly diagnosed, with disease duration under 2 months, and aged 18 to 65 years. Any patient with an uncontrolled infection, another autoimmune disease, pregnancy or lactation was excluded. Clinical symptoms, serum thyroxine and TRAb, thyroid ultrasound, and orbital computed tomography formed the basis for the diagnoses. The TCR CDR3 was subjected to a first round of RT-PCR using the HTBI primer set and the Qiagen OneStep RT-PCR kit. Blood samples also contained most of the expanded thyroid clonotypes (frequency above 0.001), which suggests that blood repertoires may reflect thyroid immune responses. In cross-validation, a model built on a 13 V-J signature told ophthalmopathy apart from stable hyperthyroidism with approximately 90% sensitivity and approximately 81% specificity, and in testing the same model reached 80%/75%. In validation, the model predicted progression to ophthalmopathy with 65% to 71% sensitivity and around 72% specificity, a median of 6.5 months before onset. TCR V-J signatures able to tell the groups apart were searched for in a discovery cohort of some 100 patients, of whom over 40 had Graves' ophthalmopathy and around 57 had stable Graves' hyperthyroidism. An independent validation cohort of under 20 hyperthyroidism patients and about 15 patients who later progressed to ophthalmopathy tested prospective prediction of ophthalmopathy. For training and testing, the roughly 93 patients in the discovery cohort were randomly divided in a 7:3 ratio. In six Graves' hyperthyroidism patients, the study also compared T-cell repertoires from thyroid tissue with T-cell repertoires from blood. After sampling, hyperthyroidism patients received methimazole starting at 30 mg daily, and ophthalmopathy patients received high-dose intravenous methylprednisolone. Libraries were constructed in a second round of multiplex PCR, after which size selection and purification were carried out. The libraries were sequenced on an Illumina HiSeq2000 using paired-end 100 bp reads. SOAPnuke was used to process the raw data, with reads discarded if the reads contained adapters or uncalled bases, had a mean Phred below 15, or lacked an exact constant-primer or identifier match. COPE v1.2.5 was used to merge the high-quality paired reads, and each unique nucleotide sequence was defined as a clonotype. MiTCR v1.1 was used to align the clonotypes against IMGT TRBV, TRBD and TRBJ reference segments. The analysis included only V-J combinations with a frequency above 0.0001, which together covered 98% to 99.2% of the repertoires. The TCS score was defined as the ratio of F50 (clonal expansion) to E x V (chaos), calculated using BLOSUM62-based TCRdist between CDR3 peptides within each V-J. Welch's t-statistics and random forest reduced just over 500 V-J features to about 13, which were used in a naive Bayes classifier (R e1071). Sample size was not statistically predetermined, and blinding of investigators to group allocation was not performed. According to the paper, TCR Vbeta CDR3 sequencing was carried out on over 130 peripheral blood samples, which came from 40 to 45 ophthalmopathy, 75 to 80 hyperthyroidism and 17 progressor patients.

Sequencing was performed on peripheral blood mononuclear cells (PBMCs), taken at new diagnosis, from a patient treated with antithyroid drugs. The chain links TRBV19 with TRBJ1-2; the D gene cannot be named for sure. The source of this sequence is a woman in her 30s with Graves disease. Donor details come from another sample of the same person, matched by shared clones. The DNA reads TGTGCCAGTAGTAGGGCAGCGATCTATGGCTACACCTTC. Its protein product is CASSRAAIYGYTF. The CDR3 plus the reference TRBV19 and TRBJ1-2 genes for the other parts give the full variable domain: DGGITQSPKYLFRKEGQNVTLSCEQNLNHDAMYWYRQDPGQGLRLIYYSQIVNDFQKGDIAEGYSVSREKKESFPLTVTSAQKNPTAFYLCASSRAAIYGYTFGSGTRLTVV.